A selection of T cell receptor beta chains follows, all from one sample in a study of blood T cell repertoires in COVID-19. Some clones are missing from TCRdb's copy, which holds only in-frame ones; the method was immunoSEQ multiplex PCR. The data contain some 150,000 clones, roughly 80% of them singletons. Sequenced sample: peripheral blood. Receptors originate from a man aged 55-75 years with acute or convalescent COVID-19. The CDR3 runs from the conserved cysteine through the conserved F or W. A D gene is named only where the DNA matches it firmly. Size tells how often a clone was seen (once, few, many) or the class of an expanded clone, and some rows leave it out.

V gene	J gene	D gene	clone size	CDR3 protein	CDR3 DNA
TRBV7-2	TRBJ2-7	TRBD2	few	CASSWGLAGTYEQYF	TGTGCCAGCAGCTGGGGACTAGCGGGAACCTACGAGCAGTACTTC
TRBV5-1	TRBJ1-2	TRBD1	once	CASSPVGQAAYGYTF	TGCGCCAGCAGCCCGGTCGGACAGGCTGCCTATGGCTACACCTTC
TRBV5-1	TRBJ1-5	.	.	CASSAGEGNQPQHF	TGCGCCAGCAGCGCAGGGGAAGGCAATCAGCCCCAGCATTTT
TRBV6-2/TRBV6-3	TRBJ2-3	.	few	CASSYSVPSRDTQYF	TGTGCCAGCAGTTACTCGGTCCCTTCGCGGGATACGCAGTATTTT
TRBV7-2	TRBJ1-1	.	.	CASSSSAGGTEAFF	TGTGCCAGCAGCTCCTCCGCGGGGGGGACTGAAGCTTTCTTT
TRBV28	TRBJ2-7	.	once	CASRVGGTGSYEQYF	TGTGCCAGCAGAGTAGGGGGTACTGGTTCCTACGAGCAGTACTTC
TRBV2	TRBJ2-7	TRBD2	few	CASSRTSGETYEQYF	TGTGCCAGCAGTCGGACTAGCGGGGAAACCTACGAGCAGTACTTC
TRBV6-1	TRBJ2-7	.	.	CASSEGAVIYEQYF	TGTGCCAGCAGTGAAGGGGCCGTCATCTACGAGCAGTACTTC
TRBV6-5	TRBJ1-5	.	.	CASSYSAKSNQPQHF	TGTGCCAGCAGTTACTCGGCCAAAAGCAATCAGCCCCAGCATTTT
TRBV7-2	TRBJ2-5	.	.	CASSSNLGGETQYF	TGTGCCAGCAGCTCCAACCTTGGGGGGGAGACCCAGTACTTC
TRBV19	TRBJ2-5	TRBD2	.	CASSSTSGRSQETQYF	TGTGCCAGTAGTTCGACTAGCGGGAGGTCCCAAGAGACCCAGTACTTC
TRBV4-1	TRBJ1-2	.	.	CASSQDRVFINSDGYTF	TGCGCCAGCAGCCAAGATCGCGTTTTTATCAACTCGGATGGCTACACCTTC
TRBV19	TRBJ2-2	TRBD2	.	CASRFSAGGASGELFF	TGTGCCAGTAGGTTTTCCGCGGGGGGAGCTTCCGGGGAGCTGTTTTTT
TRBV29-1	TRBJ1-2	TRBD1	.	CSVGDRGTYGYTF	TGCAGCGTTGGGGACAGGGGGACCTATGGCTACACCTTC
TRBV6-2/TRBV6-3	TRBJ2-7	TRBD2	few	CASSYAASGSMVTYEQYF	TGTGCCAGCAGTTATGCGGCTAGCGGGAGCATGGTTACCTACGAGCAGTACTTC
TRBV6-1	TRBJ2-7	TRBD1	.	CASSDTGDEQYF	TGTGCCAGCAGTGACACAGGGGACGAGCAGTACTTC
TRBV19	TRBJ2-6	TRBD2	once	CASGHGEGRANVLTF	TGTGCCAGTGGCCACGGGGAGGGGAGGGCCAACGTCCTGACTTTC
TRBV3-1/TRBV3-2	TRBJ1-2	.	.	CASSPGYGYTF	TGTGCCAGCAGCCCGGGGTATGGCTACACCTTC
TRBV5-1	TRBJ2-3	TRBD2	few	CASSLVAGVGDTQYF	TGCGCCAGCAGCTTGGTAGCGGGAGTGGGGGATACGCAGTATTTT
TRBV4-2	TRBJ2-7	.	.	CASSSGAGAYEQYF	TGTGCCAGCAGTTCCGGGGCAGGGGCATACGAGCAGTACTTC
TRBV7-9	TRBJ1-5	.	.	CASSRNNNNQPQHF	TGTGCCAGCAGCCGAAACAACAACAATCAGCCCCAGCATTTT
TRBV2	TRBJ2-7	TRBD2	.	CASSEALAGGSRHHF	TGTGCCAGCAGTGAAGCACTAGCGGGGGGAAGCCGCCACCACTTC
TRBV7-9	TRBJ2-5	.	.	CASSLGTSQETQYF	TGTGCCAGCAGCTTAGGGACTTCCCAAGAGACCCAGTACTTC
TRBV7-2	TRBJ2-5	TRBD1	.	CASSLEGTRGTQTQYF	TGTGCCAGCAGCTTAGAGGGTACCAGGGGGACGCAGACCCAGTACTTC
TRBV6-6	TRBJ1-2	.	.	CASSYSDPGANYGYTF	TGTGCCAGCAGTTACTCGGATCCAGGGGCGAACTATGGCTACACCTTC
TRBV5-1	TRBJ2-3	TRBD2	.	CASSLGPSGSTDTQYF	TGCGCCAGCAGCCTTGGTCCTAGCGGTAGCACAGATACGCAGTATTTT
TRBV5-4	TRBJ2-2	TRBD1	.	CASSDGQGASYGELFF	TGTGCCAGCAGTGACGGACAGGGGGCATCATACGGGGAGCTGTTTTTT
TRBV20-1	TRBJ2-7	TRBD1	.	CSASDFETGGVYEQYF	TGCAGTGCTAGTGATTTTGAGACAGGGGGAGTATACGAGCAGTACTTC
TRBV5-6	TRBJ2-5	.	few	CASSFGPDQETQYF	TGTGCCAGCAGCTTTGGGCCAGACCAAGAGACCCAGTACTTC
TRBV10-3	TRBJ1-1	.	many	CAISRTDTEAFF	TGTGCCATCAGCCGGACAGACACTGAAGCTTTCTTT
TRBV5-5	TRBJ2-7	TRBD2	.	CASSFGPTGLVTSEQYF	TGTGCCAGCAGCTTTGGTCCGACGGGACTAGTCACGTCCGAGCAGTACTTC
TRBV12-5	TRBJ2-3	.	.	CASGLSGFFTDTQYF	TGTGCTAGTGGTTTGAGCGGGTTCTTCACAGATACGCAGTATTTT
TRBV18	TRBJ2-5	.	.	CASSQNEGETQYF	TGTGCCAGCTCGCAAAACGAGGGCGAGACCCAGTACTTC
TRBV3-1/TRBV3-2	TRBJ2-7	TRBD1	.	CASSTGTGSYEQYF	TGTGCCAGCAGCACGGGGACAGGGTCCTACGAGCAGTACTTC